This T cell receptor beta chain was sequenced during a study of CD8 T cells in Susac syndrome. Germline loops: CDR1 LGHNA, CDR2 YSLEER. This CDR3 contains 16 residues. J gave up 7 bases and V 4 bases, and 14 bases lay outside the gene matches. TEMRA cells were FACS-enriched and CD8+ and CD4+ T cells negatively isolated. Reverse transcription used about 0.5 to 1 ug RNA and random hexamers. Multiplex PCR with immunoSEQ amplified the TCR beta CDR3 across 54 Vbeta and 13 Jbeta. TCRdb reprocessed the immunoSEQ multiplex PCR reads with MiXCR, giving one entry per CDR3 protein. This repertoire shows tens of thousands of distinct CDR3 sequences, 91% found once; its top ten account for 0.5% to 0.6%.

The chain joins TRBV4-3 to TRBJ1-2, with 8 positions matching TRBD1. The clonotype was recovered from a human donor with multiple sclerosis. Sample: CD8+ T cells from PBMCs. The DNA of the CDR3 is TGCGCCAGCAGCCCGACATCGACAGGGGAAAAGTTTGGCTACACCTTC. It encodes CASSPTSTGEKFGYTF.